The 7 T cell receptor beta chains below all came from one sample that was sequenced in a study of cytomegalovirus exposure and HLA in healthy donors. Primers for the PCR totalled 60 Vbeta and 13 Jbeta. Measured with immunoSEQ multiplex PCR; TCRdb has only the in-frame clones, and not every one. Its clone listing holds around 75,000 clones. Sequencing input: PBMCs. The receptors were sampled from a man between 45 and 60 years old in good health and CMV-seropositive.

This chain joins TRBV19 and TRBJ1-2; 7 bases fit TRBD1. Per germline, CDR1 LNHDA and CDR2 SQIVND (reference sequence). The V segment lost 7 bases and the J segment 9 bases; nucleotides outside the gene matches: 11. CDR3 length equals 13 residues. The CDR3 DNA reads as TGTGCCAGTACCCCCCCCGACAGGGAGAGCTACACCTTC. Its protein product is CASTPPDRESYTF.

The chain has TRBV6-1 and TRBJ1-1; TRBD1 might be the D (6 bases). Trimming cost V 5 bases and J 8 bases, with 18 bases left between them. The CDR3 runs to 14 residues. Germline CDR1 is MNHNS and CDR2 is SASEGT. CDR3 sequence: CASSRTSSDSEAFF. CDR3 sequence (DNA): TGTGCCAGCAGTCGGACTAGCTCGGACAGCGAAGCTTTCTTT.

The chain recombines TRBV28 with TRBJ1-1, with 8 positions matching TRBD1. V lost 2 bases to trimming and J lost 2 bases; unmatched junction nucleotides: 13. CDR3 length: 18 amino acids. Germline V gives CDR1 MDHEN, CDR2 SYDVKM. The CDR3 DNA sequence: TGTGCCAGCAGTTTAACCTCGCTGTCGGGACAGGATAACACTGAAGCTTTCTTT. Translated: CASSLTSLSGQDNTEAFF.

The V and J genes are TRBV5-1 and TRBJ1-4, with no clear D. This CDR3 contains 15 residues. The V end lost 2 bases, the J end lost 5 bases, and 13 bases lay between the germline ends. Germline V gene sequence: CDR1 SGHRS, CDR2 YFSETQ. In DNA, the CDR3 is TGCGCCAGCAGCTTCGCTCCGGGAGTAAATGAAAAACTGTTTTTT. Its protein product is CASSFAPGVNEKLFF.

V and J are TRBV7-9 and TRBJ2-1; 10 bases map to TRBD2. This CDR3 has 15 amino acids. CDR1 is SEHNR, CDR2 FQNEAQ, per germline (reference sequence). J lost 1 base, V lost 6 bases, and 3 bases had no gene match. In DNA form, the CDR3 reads TGTGCCAGCAGTATAGCGGGGGGTTCCTACAATGAGCAGTTCTTC. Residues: CASSIAGGSYNEQFF. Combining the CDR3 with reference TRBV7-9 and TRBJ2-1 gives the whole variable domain DTGVSQNPRHKITKRGQNVTFRCDPISEHNRLYWYRQTLGQGPEFLTYFQNEAQLEKSRLLSDRFSAERPKGSFSTLEIQRTEQGDSAMYLCASSIAGGSYNEQFFGPGTRLTVL.

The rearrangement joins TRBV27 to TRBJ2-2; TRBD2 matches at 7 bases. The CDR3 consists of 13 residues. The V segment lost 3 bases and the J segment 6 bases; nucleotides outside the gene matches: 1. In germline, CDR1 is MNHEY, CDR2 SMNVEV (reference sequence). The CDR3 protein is CASSFRGAGELFF. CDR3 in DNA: TGTGCCAGCAGTTTCCGGGGGGCCGGGGAGCTGTTTTTT.

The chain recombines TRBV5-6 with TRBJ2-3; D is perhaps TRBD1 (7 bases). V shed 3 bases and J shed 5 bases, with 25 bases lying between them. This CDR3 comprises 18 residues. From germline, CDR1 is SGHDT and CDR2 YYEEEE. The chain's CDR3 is CASSWGVRDSYFRDTQYF. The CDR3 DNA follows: TGTGCCAGCAGCTGGGGGGTCCGGGACAGCTATTTTCGAGATACGCAGTATTTT.